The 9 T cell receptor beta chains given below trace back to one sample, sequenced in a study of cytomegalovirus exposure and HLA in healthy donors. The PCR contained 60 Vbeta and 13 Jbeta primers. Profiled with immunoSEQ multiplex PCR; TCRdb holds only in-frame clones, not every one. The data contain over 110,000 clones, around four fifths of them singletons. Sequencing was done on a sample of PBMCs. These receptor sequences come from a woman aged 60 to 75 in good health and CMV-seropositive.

This CDR3 reads CASSFIAYEQYF. The CDR3 DNA sequence: TGTGCCAGCAGCTTTATTGCCTACGAGCAGTACTTC. This chain uses TRBV7-2 with TRBJ2-7; D is ambiguous. V was pared by 3 bases and J by 2 bases, with 5 bases between. CDR3 length: 12 amino acids. Germline V gene lookup returns CDR1 SGHTA and CDR2 FQGNSA.

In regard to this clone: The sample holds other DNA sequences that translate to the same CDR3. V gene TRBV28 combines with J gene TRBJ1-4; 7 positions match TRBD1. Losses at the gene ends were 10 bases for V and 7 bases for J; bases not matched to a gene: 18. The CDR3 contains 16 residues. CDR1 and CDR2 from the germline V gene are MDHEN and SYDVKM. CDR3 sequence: CATSRLSQGLGEKLFF. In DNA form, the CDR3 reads TGTGCCACTTCAAGGCTGTCACAGGGGCTCGGTGAAAAACTGTTTTTT.

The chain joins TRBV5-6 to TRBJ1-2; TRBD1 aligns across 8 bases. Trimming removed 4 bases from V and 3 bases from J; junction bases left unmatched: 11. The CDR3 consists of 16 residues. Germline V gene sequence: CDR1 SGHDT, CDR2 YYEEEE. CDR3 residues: CASSRLKDRADYGYTF. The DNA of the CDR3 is TGTGCCAGCAGCCGCCTTAAGGACAGGGCTGACTATGGCTACACCTTC.

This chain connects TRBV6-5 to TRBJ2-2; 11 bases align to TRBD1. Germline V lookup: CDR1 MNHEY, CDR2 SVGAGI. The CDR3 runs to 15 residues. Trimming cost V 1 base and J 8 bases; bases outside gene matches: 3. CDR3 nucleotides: TGTGCCAGCAGTTACTTAGGACAGGGGGCGGGGGAGCTGTTTTTT. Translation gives CASSYLGQGAGELFF.

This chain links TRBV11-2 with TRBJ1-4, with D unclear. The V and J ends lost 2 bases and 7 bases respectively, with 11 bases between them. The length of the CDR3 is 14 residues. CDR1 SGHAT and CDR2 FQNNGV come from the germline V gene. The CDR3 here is CASSLTSVTEKLFF. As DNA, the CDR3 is TGTGCCAGCAGCTTAACGAGCGTGACTGAAAAACTGTTTTTT.

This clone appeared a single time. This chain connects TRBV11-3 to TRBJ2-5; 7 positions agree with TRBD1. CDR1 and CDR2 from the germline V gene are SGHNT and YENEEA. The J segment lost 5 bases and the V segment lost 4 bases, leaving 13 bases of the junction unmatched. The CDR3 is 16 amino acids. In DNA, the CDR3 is TGTGCCAGCAGCTCATACCTGACGACAGGGCGGGAGACCCAGTACTTC. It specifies CASSSYLTTGRETQYF.

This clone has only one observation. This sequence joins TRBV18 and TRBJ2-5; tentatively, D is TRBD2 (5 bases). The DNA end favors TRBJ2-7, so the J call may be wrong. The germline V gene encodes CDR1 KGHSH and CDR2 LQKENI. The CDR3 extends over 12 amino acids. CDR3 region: CASSRGSYEQYF. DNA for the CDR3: TGTGCCAGCTCACGCGGGTCGTACGAGCAGTACTTC.

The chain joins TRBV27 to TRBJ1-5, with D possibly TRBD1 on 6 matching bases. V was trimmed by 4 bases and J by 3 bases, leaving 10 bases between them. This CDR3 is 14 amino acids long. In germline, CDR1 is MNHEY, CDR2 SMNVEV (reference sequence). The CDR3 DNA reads TGTGCCAGCAGTTCGTCAGGGGCCAATCAGCCCCAGCATTTT. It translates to CASSSSGANQPQHF.

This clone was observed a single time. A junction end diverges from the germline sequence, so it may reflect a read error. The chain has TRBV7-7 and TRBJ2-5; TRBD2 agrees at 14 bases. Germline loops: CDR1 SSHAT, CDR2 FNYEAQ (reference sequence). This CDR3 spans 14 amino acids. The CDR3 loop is CASSRGTSGSTQYF. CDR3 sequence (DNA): TGTGCTAGCAGCCGGGGGACTAGCGGGAGTACCCAGTACTTC.